The 12 T cell receptor beta chains listed next were all sequenced from one sample in a study of blood T cells in healthy people across ages (dated by TCRdb to 2015 to 2017). Libraries were prepared through 5' RACE. These reads were obtained on an Illumina HiSeq 2500. A second PCR of roughly 7 to 11 cycles was performed with a sample-barcoded 5' primer and a J-beta primer mix. In-frame beta chains were kept once TCRdb had trimmed the public reads at Q25 with fastp and called clones with MiXCR. Merged by CDR3 protein, the rows form single entries marked with the most common genes and DNA. The sample table records 1,100,000 or so distinct CDR3 sequences; around 43% of these occur just once. The leading ten clones occupy approximately 17% of the sample. Material for sequencing was blood. All receptors derive from an older woman in good health.

On this clonotype itself: This clone may be a read error of a much larger clone one base away. This rearrangement joins TRBV4-1 to TRBJ2-7, with 10 bases matching TRBD2. This CDR3 is 14 amino acids long. The germline V gene encodes CDR1 MGHRA and CDR2 YSYEKL. The chain's CDR3 is CASSRGLADYGQYF. The DNA for the CDR3 is TGCGCCAGCAGCCGAGGACTAGCGGACTACGGGCAGTACTTC.

The genes are TRBV28 and TRBJ2-7, with TRBD1 matching over 7 bases. Germline assignment: CDR1 MDHEN and CDR2 SYDVKM. The V gene end was trimmed by 8 bases and the J gene end by 3 bases; junction bases not matched to a gene: 7. The CDR3 spans 13 residues. This chain's CDR3 is CASRDSNNYEQYF. The DNA for the CDR3 is TGTGCCAGCCGGGACAGCAACAACTACGAGCAGTACTTC. Filled out from reference TRBV28 and TRBJ2-7, the complete variable domain reads DVKVTQSSRYLVKRTGEKVFLECVQDMDHENMFWYRQDPGLGLRLIYFSYDVKMKEKGDIPEGYSVSREKKERFSLILESASTNQTSMYLCASRDSNNYEQYFGPGTRLTVT.

This rearrangement joins TRBV12-3 or TRBV12-4 to TRBJ2-5, with 9 bases aligning to TRBD1. The J call may be mistaken, given a closer DNA end match to TRBJ2-7. The CDR3 is 15 amino acids. CDR3 nucleotide sequence: TGTGCCAGCAGTTCCGCGGGGACAGGGTTGCACGAGCAGTACTTC. Its protein product is CASSSAGTGLHEQYF.

This clonotype was detected a few times. The chain uses TRBV3-1 and TRBJ2-5, with 8 bases fitting TRBD1. V lost 0 bases and J lost 11; bases outside the gene matches: 11. The CDR3 runs 15 residues. Per germline, CDR1 LGHDT and CDR2 YNNKEL (reference sequence). The CDR3 DNA sequence: TGTGCCAGCAGCCAAGAACTGGGACAGGCCTCCCCGCAGTACTTC. The encoded protein is CASSQELGQASPQYF.

This chain joins TRBV20-1 and TRBJ1-2; 9 positions agree with TRBD1. V shed 1 base and J 6 bases; nucleotides not matched to a gene: 3. Germline V gene sequence: CDR1 DFQATT, CDR2 SNEGSKA (reference sequence). This CDR3 comprises 13 residues. CDR3 protein: CSARGGTGNGYTF. The CDR3 DNA reads as TGCAGTGCTAGAGGTGGGACAGGGAATGGCTACACCTTC.

About this clonotype: Germline and junction disagree at one end, which may indicate a read error. The gene calls are TRBV6-5 and TRBJ2-1; 12 bases match TRBD2. CDR3 length equals 19 residues. CDR1 MNHEY and CDR2 SVGAGI come from the germline V gene. The CDR3 DNA reads TGTGCCAGCAGTTACTCCCACCATCAGACTAGCGGGAGAGACAACGAGCAGTTCTTC. It encodes CASSYSHHQTSGRDNEQFF.

About this clonotype: One end of the junction is discordant with germline, which a read error may explain. The chain joins TRBV6-5 to TRBJ2-5; D could derive from TRBD1 or TRBD2 (5 bases each). In germline, CDR1 is MNHEY, CDR2 SVGAGI. CDR3 size: 14 residues. The CDR3 coding sequence is TGTGCCGGCAGTTCGGGGCATGGAAAAGAGACCCAGTACTTC. It yields the protein CAGSSGHGKETQYF.

CDR3 residues: CASSQRQGNTEAFF. CDR3 nucleotides: TGTGCCAGCAGTCAACGACAGGGTAACACTGAAGCTTTCTTT. The chain is built from TRBV12-3 or TRBV12-4 and TRBJ1-1; the match to TRBD1 covers 7 bases. The CDR3 is 14 amino acids. The V gene end was trimmed by 5 bases and the J gene end by 2 bases; junction bases not matched to a gene: 5.

This chain joins TRBV5-1 and TRBJ1-2; D remains unclear. The V and J ends lost 7 bases and 0 bases respectively, with 16 bases between them. In germline, CDR1 is SGHRS, CDR2 YFSETQ. This CDR3 is 15 amino acids long. The CDR3 nucleotides are TGCGCCAGCGGGAATACTGCCTCGTCTAACTATGGCTACACCTTC. Translated, it gives CASGNTASSNYGYTF.

This clonotype was seen only once. The genes are TRBV11-2 and TRBJ2-4; 12 bases fit TRBD2. The closer fit of TRBJ2-7 to the DNA end suggests the J call may be wrong. Looked up from germline, CDR1 is SGHAT and CDR2 is FQNNGV. The CDR3 sequence is 15 residues long. The CDR3 nucleotides are TGTGCCAGCAGCCCCTCTCCGGGACTAGCGGGCGAGCAGTACTTC. This encodes CASSPSPGLAGEQYF.

This clonotype was seen a few times. This sequence joins TRBV11-2 and TRBJ2-3; D unresolved. CDR1 SGHAT and CDR2 FQNNGV come from the germline V gene. The germline V and J ends were trimmed by 4 bases and 4 bases, with 12 bases remaining between them. The CDR3 spans 14 residues. CDR3: CASSSSGFADTQYF. CDR3 DNA: TGTGCCAGCAGCTCATCAGGTTTTGCAGATACGCAGTATTTT.

The rearrangement joins TRBV15 to TRBJ2-5, with D perhaps matching TRBD1 (5 bases). The V end lost 0 bases, the J end lost 1 base, and 9 bases lay between the germline ends. This CDR3 is 15 amino acids long. The germline gives CDR1 LNHNV, CDR2 YYDKDF (reference sequence). The CDR3 nucleotides are TGTGCCACCAGCAGAGATCAAAGGGGCCAAGAGACCCAGTACTTC. Encoded protein: CATSRDQRGQETQYF.